The 29 T cell receptor beta chains listed next were all sequenced from one sample in a study of T cell responses to AZD1222 COVID-19 vaccine. Only in-frame clones appear in the TCRdb table, and some are missing; sequencing was by immunoSEQ multiplex PCR. This table has around 97,000 clones, about nine tenths appearing once. Source: peripheral blood, taken on day 0 of AZD1222 vaccination. The origin of the receptors is an adult in good health.

This sequence joins TRBV5-4 and TRBJ2-5; 7 bases agree with TRBD2. This CDR3 contains 13 residues. Looked up from germline, CDR1 is SGHNT and CDR2 is YYREEE (reference sequence). The trim removed 2 bases at V and 5 bases at J, leaving 3 bases unmatched. The CDR3, as DNA: TGTGCCAGCAGCTTTTGGGGGGGGGAGACCCAGTACTTC. Translated, it gives CASSFWGGETQYF.

The chain combines TRBV18 with TRBJ1-1; tentative D call: TRBD1 (5 bases). V was shortened by 2 bases and J by 4 bases, with 17 bases between the two germline ends. Germline CDR1 KGHSH, CDR2 LQKENI. There are 16 residues in the CDR3. CDR3 in amino acids: CASSPGMDPQGTEAFF. In DNA form, the CDR3 reads TGTGCCAGCTCACCAGGCATGGATCCCCAGGGCACTGAAGCTTTCTTT.

The CDR3 sequence: CASSLVGGTTYNSPLHF. The CDR3 DNA follows: TGTGCCAGCAGTTTAGTTGGAGGGACTACTTATAATTCACCCCTCCACTTT. This rearrangement joins TRBV27 to TRBJ1-6; D might be TRBD1 (5 bases). Germline-derived CDR1 and CDR2 are MNHEY and SMNVEV (reference sequence). CDR3 length equals 17 residues. Trimming removed 2 bases at V and 4 bases at J, with 15 bases between.

The chain links TRBV6-5 to TRBJ2-4, with D tentatively TRBD2 (6 bases). V lost 6 bases, J lost 2 bases, and 14 bases lay in between. The CDR3 covers 15 residues. Germline CDR1 is MNHEY and CDR2 is SVGAGI. The CDR3 DNA reads TGTGCCAGCAGGGAGGGGTATACGTCCAAAAACATTCAGTACTTC. Its protein product is CASREGYTSKNIQYF.

V usage is TRBV6-5 and J usage is TRBJ2-7; no clear D. This CDR3 has 15 amino acids. CDR1 is MNHEY and CDR2 is SVGAGI in the germline V gene. Trimming removed 6 bases from V and 2 bases from J, with 17 bases in between. The CDR3 is CASRISSGPAYEQYF. The CDR3 DNA reads as TGTGCCAGCAGGATATCGAGTGGTCCTGCCTACGAGCAGTACTTC.

Regarding this clone: Other nucleotide sequences from this sample produce the same CDR3. This rearrangement joins TRBV5-1 to TRBJ2-2; D call uncertain. Trimming cost V 2 bases and J 0 bases, with 8 bases left between them. Germline V gives CDR1 SGHRS, CDR2 YFSETQ. The CDR3 covers 15 residues. The CDR3 DNA reads as TGCGCCAGCAGCTTAGCGACGGCGAACACCGGGGAGCTGTTTTTT. This gives the protein CASSLATANTGELFF. Variable domain in full (rest from reference TRBV5-1 and TRBJ2-2): KAGVTQTPRYLIKTRGQQVTLSCSPISGHRSVSWYQQTPGQGLQFLFEYFSETQRNKGNFPGRFSGRQFSNSRSEMNVSTLELGDSALYLCASSLATANTGELFFGEGSRLTVL.

This chain's CDR3 is CASSLGLKDEQYF. In nucleotides, the CDR3 is TGTGCCAGCAGCTTGGGCCTAAAAGACGAGCAGTACTTC. This chain links TRBV7-9 with TRBJ2-7, with unresolved D. Trimming removed 3 bases from V and 5 bases from J, with 11 bases in between. The CDR3 is 13 residues long. Germline CDR1 SEHNR, CDR2 FQNEAQ (reference sequence).

The chain recombines TRBV7-2 with TRBJ2-7; TRBD2 might be the D (5 bases). Germline lookup yields CDR1 SGHTA and CDR2 FQGNSA. This CDR3 has 15 amino acids. Trimming removed 4 bases from V and 4 bases from J, with 17 bases in between. The CDR3 DNA sequence: TGTGCCAGCAGCTCCAGGACTGCAAATGTTTACGAGCAGTACTTC. It is translated as CASSSRTANVYEQYF.

DNA for the CDR3: TGTGCCACCAGTGATCCCATTAGCTCTGGGGCCAACGTCCTGACTTTC. This encodes CATSDPISSGANVLTF. The chain employs TRBV24-1 and TRBJ2-6, with D unclear. This CDR3 is built from 16 residues. The germline gives CDR1 KGHDR, CDR2 SFDVKD. V was cut by 3 bases and J by 0 bases, with 8 bases left in between.

The rearrangement links TRBV9 to TRBJ2-3; 8 positions agree with TRBD2. Germline V gives CDR1 SGDLS, CDR2 YYNGEE. CDR3 size: 17 residues. Losses at the gene ends were 0 bases for V and 5 bases for J; bases not matched to a gene: 11. The CDR3 is CASSVGISGSKLDTQYF. The CDR3 coding sequence is TGTGCCAGCAGCGTAGGGATAAGCGGGAGTAAGTTAGATACGCAGTATTTT.

The J gene is TRBJ1-4, the V gene TRBV7-9; D is perhaps TRBD1 (5 bases). Per the germline V gene, CDR1 is SEHNR and CDR2 is FQNEAQ (reference sequence). V lost 4 bases, J lost 3 bases, and 6 bases lay in between. This CDR3 comprises 13 residues. CDR3 DNA: TGTGCCAGCAGCTCGGGGCCTAATGAAAAACTGTTTTTT. As protein: CASSSGPNEKLFF.

The rearrangement joins TRBV7-3 to TRBJ2-1, with 10 bases aligning to TRBD2. The trim removed 1 base at V and 6 bases at J, leaving 3 bases unmatched. The CDR3 runs to 15 residues. The germline V gene encodes CDR1 SGHTA and CDR2 FQGTGA. CDR3 sequence reads: CASSLMLAGANEQFF. The CDR3 coding sequence is TGTGCCAGCAGCTTAATGCTAGCGGGAGCCAATGAGCAGTTCTTC. Together with reference TRBV7-3 and TRBJ2-1, the CDR3 gives the full variable domain: GAGVSQTPSNKVTEKGKYVELRCDPISGHTALYWYRQSLGQGPEFLIYFQGTGAADDSGLPNDRFFAVRPEGSVSTLKIQRTERGDSAVYLCASSLMLAGANEQFFGPGTRLTVL.

The chain employs TRBV4-3 and TRBJ2-7; weak D call: TRBD2 (5 bases). The CDR3 sequence is 15 residues long. The germline V gene encodes CDR1 LGHNA and CDR2 YSLEER. Trimming removed 2 bases at V and 3 bases at J, with 14 bases between. In DNA, the CDR3 is TGCGCCAGCAGCCAATTTTCCACGGGGATCTACGAGCAGTACTTC. It encodes CASSQFSTGIYEQYF.

The chain uses TRBV6-2 or TRBV6-3 and TRBJ2-7, with 9 bases lining up with TRBD1. The germline V gene has CDR1 MNHEY and CDR2 SVGEGT. Unmatched junction bases numbered 15, after V lost 4 bases and J lost 5 bases. The CDR3 consists of 17 residues. The CDR3 reads CASSFFRTGDRRNEQYF. Written as DNA, the CDR3 is TGTGCCAGCAGTTTCTTTCGGACAGGGGACCGTCGTAACGAGCAGTACTTC.

V and J are TRBV7-2 and TRBJ2-1, with 13 positions matching TRBD2. V trimming: 1 base; J trimming: 9 bases; junction bases outside the gene matches: 12. The CDR3 extends over 18 amino acids. Germline CDR1 SGHTA, CDR2 FQGNSA. CDR3: CASSLGTSGSSFMGEQFF. The CDR3 DNA reads as TGTGCCAGCAGCTTAGGGACTAGCGGGAGTAGTTTTATGGGTGAGCAGTTCTTC.

The chain links TRBV2 to TRBJ1-2; a possible D gene is TRBD1 (5 bases). CDR1 is SNHLY and CDR2 is FYNNEI in the germline V gene. The CDR3 extends over 14 amino acids. The V end lost 6 bases, the J end lost 3 bases, and 14 bases lay between the germline ends. Written as DNA, the CDR3 is TGTGCCAGCAGGGAGTCCAGGGAGGACTATGGCTACACCTTC. Encoded protein: CASRESREDYGYTF.

CDR3 loop: CASSSNSAGPYEQYF. Written as DNA, the CDR3 is TGTGCCAGCAGCTCGAACAGCGCAGGTCCCTACGAGCAGTACTTC. V is TRBV7-9 and J is TRBJ2-7, with D uncertain. V lost 4 bases, J lost 2 bases, and 15 bases lay in between. From germline, CDR1 is SEHNR and CDR2 FQNEAQ (reference sequence). The CDR3 spans 15 residues.

The chain uses TRBV20-1 and TRBJ2-7, with 8 bases matching TRBD2. The CDR3 extends over 15 amino acids. CDR1 and CDR2 (germline): DFQATT, SNEGSKA (reference sequence). V dropped 3 bases and J dropped 2; count of bases not matched to a gene: 9. CDR3 loop: CSASGLAGPTYEQYF. DNA for the CDR3: TGCAGTGCTAGTGGGCTAGCGGGCCCTACCTACGAGCAGTACTTC.

V is TRBV7-2 and J is TRBJ1-5; D call uncertain. CDR3 length: 14 residues. CDR1 is SGHTA and CDR2 is FQGNSA in the germline V gene. Trimming stripped 0 bases from V and 7 bases from J, with 10 bases between. CDR3 loop: CASSLARSGQPQHF. CDR3 DNA: TGTGCCAGCAGCTTAGCGAGGTCGGGGCAGCCCCAGCATTTT.

The CDR3 loop is CASRGTQGYTF. Here the CDR3 DNA reads TGTGCCAGCAGGGGGACACAGGGCTACACCTTC. This chain connects TRBV28 to TRBJ1-2; a weak D match, TRBD1 (6 bases). The CDR3 is made up of 11 amino acids. Germline V gene data show CDR1 as MDHEN and CDR2 as SYDVKM. With 6 bases removed from V and 8 bases from J, the gap between germline ends came to 10 bases.

Here the CDR3 DNA reads TGCAGTGCTGGTGGGGACAAAGGATCCGGTTCACCCCTCCACTTT. This codes for CSAGGDKGSGSPLHF. The rearrangement uses TRBV20-1 and TRBJ1-6, with D possibly TRBD1 on 6 matching bases. With 5 bases removed from V and 9 bases from J, the gap between germline ends came to 20 bases. The CDR3 has 15 residues. The germline CDR1 and CDR2 sequences are DFQATT and SNEGSKA (reference sequence).

The chain has TRBV11-3 and TRBJ2-1; D uncertain. Germline lookup yields CDR1 SGHNT and CDR2 YENEEA. This CDR3 comprises 13 residues. V was pared by 4 bases and J by 7 bases, with 11 bases between. The CDR3 here is CASSSRLQNEQFF. CDR3 DNA: TGTGCCAGCAGCTCCAGACTCCAAAATGAGCAGTTCTTC.

Details on this clone: A junction end diverges from the germline sequence, so it may reflect a read error. This sequence joins TRBV28 and TRBJ2-7; D is unresolved. Per the germline V gene, CDR1 is MDHEN and CDR2 is SYDVKM. This CDR3 has 12 amino acids. The CDR3 is CASSPSSSEQYF. The CDR3 nucleotides read TGTGCCAGCAGTCCCTCTTCCTCCGAGCAGTACTTC.

The chain recombines TRBV18 with TRBJ1-4, with no clear D. The germline CDR1 and CDR2 sequences are KGHSH and LQKENI. The V and J ends lost 6 bases and 7 bases respectively, with 18 bases between them. This CDR3 has 15 amino acids. For the CDR3, the DNA is TGTGCCAGCTCGCCGACGCGGGGTGGAAGTGAAAAACTGTTTTTT. This translates into CASSPTRGGSEKLFF.

The V and J genes are TRBV11-2 and TRBJ2-1; D possibly corresponds to TRBD2 (6 bases). V was pared by 1 base and J by 2 bases, with 12 bases between. The CDR3 totals 16 residues. Germline loops: CDR1 SGHAT, CDR2 FQNNGV. In DNA form, the CDR3 reads TGTGCCAGCAGCTTAGTGTCGGGAGTGACCTACAATGAGCAGTTCTTC. It encodes CASSLVSGVTYNEQFF. Full variable domain (remainder filled in from reference TRBV11-2 and TRBJ2-1): EAGVAQSPRYKIIEKRQSVAFWCNPISGHATLYWYQQILGQGPKLLIQFQNNGVVDDSQLPKDRFSAERLKGVDSTLKIQPAKLEDSAVYLCASSLVSGVTYNEQFFGPGTRLTVL.

The chain has TRBV6-5 and TRBJ1-2, with D tentatively TRBD1 (6 bases). The CDR3 is made up of 13 amino acids. Trimming cost V 6 bases and J 1 base, with 9 bases left between them. Germline CDR1 and CDR2: MNHEY and SVGAGI. The CDR3 loop is CASSRTDNYGYTF. The CDR3 DNA reads TGTGCCAGCAGCCGGACAGATAACTATGGCTACACCTTC.

V and J are TRBV27 and TRBJ2-7, with 8 bases lining up with TRBD1. Trimming removed 8 bases from V and 7 bases from J; junction bases left unmatched: 16. This CDR3 comprises 15 residues. The germline gives CDR1 MNHEY, CDR2 SMNVEV (reference sequence). DNA for the CDR3: TGTGCCAGCCACACCGTCCGGGACAGGACTGGGGAGCAGTACTTC. This codes for CASHTVRDRTGEQYF.

The chain joins TRBV19 to TRBJ1-4, with 7 bases identical to TRBD1. Trimming cost V 4 bases and J 8 bases; bases outside gene matches: 7. Looked up from germline, CDR1 is LNHDA and CDR2 is SQIVND (reference sequence). The CDR3 has 14 amino acids. The CDR3 sequence is CASSNRGLQEKLFF. In DNA, the CDR3 is TGTGCCAGTAGTAACAGGGGTTTACAAGAAAAACTGTTTTTT.

The chain recombines TRBV6-5 with TRBJ1-5; 10 positions agree with TRBD1. V lost 2 bases and J lost 5; bases outside the gene matches: 0. The CDR3 is 14 amino acids. CDR1 and CDR2 from the germline V gene are MNHEY and SVGAGI. CDR3 in DNA: TGTGCCAGCAGTTACGGGACAGGGGATCAGCCCCAGCATTTT. Residues: CASSYGTGDQPQHF.